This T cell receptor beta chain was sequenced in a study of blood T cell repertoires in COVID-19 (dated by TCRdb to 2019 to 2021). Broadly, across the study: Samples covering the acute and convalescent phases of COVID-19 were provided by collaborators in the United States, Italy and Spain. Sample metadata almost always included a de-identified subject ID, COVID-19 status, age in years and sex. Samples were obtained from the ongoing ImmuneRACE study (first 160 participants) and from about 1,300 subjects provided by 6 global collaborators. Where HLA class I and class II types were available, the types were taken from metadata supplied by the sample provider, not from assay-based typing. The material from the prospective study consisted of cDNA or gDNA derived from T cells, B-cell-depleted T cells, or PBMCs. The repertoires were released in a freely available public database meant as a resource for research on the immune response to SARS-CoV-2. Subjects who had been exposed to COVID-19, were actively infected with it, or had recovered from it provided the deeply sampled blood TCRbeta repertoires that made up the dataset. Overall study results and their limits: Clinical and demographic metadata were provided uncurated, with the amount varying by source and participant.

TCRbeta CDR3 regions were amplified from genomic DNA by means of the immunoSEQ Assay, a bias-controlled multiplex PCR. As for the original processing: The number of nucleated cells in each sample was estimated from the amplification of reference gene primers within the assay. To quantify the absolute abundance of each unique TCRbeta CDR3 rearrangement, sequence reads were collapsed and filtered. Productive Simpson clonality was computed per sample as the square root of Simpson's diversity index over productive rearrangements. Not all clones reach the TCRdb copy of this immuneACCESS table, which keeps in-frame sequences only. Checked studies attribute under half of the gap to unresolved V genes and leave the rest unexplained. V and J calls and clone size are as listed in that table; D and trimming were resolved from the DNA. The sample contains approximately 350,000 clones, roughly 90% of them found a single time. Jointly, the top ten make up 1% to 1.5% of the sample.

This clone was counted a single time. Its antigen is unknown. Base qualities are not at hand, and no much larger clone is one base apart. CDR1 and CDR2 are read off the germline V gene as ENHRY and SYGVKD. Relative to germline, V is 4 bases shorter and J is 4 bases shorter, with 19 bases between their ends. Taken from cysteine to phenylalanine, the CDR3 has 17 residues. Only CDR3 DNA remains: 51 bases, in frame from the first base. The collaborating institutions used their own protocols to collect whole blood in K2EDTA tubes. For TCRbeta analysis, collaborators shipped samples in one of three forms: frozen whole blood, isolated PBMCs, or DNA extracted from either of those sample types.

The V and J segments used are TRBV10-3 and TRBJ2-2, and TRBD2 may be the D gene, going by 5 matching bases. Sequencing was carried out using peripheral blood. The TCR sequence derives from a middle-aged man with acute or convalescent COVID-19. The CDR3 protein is CAISGEWSGLGTGELFF. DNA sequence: TGTGCCATCAGTGGGGAGTGGTCGGGTTTGGGCACCGGGGAGCTGTTTTTT.